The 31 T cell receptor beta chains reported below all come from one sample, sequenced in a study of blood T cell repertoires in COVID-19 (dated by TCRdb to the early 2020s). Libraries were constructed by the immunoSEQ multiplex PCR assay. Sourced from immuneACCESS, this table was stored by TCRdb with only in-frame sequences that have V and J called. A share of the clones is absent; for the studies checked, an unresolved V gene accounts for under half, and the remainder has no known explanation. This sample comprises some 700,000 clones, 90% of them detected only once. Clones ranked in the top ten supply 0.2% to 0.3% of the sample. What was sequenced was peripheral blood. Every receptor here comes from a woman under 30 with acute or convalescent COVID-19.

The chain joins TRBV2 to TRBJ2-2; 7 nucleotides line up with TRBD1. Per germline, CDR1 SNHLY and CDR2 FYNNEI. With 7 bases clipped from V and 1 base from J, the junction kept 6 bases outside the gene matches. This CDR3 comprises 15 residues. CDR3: CASTLRQGNTGELFF. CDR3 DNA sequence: TGTGCCAGCACCCTCAGACAGGGGAACACCGGGGAGCTGTTTTTT.

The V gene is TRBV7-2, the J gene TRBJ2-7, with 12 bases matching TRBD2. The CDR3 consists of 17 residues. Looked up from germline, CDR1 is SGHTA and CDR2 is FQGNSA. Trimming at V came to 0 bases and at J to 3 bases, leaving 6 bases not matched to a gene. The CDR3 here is CASSLAILAGGHYEQYF. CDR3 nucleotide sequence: TGTGCCAGCAGCTTAGCGATACTAGCGGGGGGCCACTACGAGCAGTACTTC.

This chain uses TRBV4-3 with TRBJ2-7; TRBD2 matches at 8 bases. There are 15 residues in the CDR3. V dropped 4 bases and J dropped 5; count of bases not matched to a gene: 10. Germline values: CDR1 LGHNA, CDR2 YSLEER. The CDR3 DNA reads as TGCGCCAGCAGCCTCAGGGCGAGCGGGGGTCACGAGCAGTACTTC. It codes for CASSLRASGGHEQYF.

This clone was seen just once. The CDR3 DNA follows: TGCAGCGTTGAGAGGGGGGACAGACCTTCCTCCTACGAGCAGTACTTC. Translation gives CSVERGDRPSSYEQYF. The chain uses TRBV29-1 and TRBJ2-7; D may be TRBD1 (7 bases). CDR3 size: 16 residues. The ends were cut back, 3 bases at V and 0 bases at J, with 18 bases in the middle. Germline CDR1 reads SQVTM; CDR2 reads ANQGSEA.

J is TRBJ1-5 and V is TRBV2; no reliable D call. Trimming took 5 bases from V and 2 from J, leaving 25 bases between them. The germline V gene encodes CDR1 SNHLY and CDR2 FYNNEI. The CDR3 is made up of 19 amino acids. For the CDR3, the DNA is TGTGCCAGCAGTTCTGACGGGGTGTCATCGATGAAAGGCAATCAGCCCCAGCATTTT. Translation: CASSSDGVSSMKGNQPQHF. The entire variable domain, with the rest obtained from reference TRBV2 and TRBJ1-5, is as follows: EPEVTQTPSHQVTQMGQEVILRCVPISNHLYFYWYRQILGQKVEFLVSFYNNEISEKSEIFDDQFSVERPDGSNFTLKIRSTKLEDSAMYFCASSSDGVSSMKGNQPQHFGDGTRLSIL.

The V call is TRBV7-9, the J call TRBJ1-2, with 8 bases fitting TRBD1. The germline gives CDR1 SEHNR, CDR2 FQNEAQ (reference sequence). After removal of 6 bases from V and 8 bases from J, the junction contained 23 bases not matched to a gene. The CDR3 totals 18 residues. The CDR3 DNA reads TGTGCCAGCAGTCGACTACCCCCCGGGACAGGCCCTTCTTGGGGCTACACCTTC. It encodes CASSRLPPGTGPSWGYTF.

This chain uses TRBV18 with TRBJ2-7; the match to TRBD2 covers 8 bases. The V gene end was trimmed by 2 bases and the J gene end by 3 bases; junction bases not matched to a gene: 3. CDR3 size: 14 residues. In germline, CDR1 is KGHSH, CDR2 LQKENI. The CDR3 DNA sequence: TGTGCCAGCTCACCAGGGACTAGTAGCTACGAGCAGTACTTC. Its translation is CASSPGTSSYEQYF.

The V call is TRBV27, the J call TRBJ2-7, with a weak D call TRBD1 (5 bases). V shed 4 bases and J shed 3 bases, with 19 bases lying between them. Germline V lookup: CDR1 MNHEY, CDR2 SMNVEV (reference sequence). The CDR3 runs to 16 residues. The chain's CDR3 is CASSSLQGQGFYEQYF. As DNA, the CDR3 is TGTGCCAGCAGTTCCCTGCAAGGGCAGGGCTTCTACGAGCAGTACTTC.

DNA for the CDR3: TGTGCCAGCAGCCAAGGGTGGAGGCTAGCGGGGGCCGGGGAGCAGTTCTTC. It yields the protein CASSQGWRLAGAGEQFF. This chain joins TRBV3-1 (or the pseudogene TRBV3-2) and TRBJ2-1, with 10 bases lining up with TRBD2. Germline V gene lookup returns CDR1 LGHDT and CDR2 YNNKEL (reference sequence). The trim removed 1 base at V and 10 bases at J, leaving 13 bases unmatched. This CDR3 contains 17 residues.

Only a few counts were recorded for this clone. CDR3 protein: CASSYTDRGYGYTF. The CDR3, as DNA: TGTGCCAGCAGTTACACTGACAGGGGGTATGGCTACACCTTC. The chain combines TRBV6-2 or TRBV6-3 with TRBJ1-2, with TRBD1 matching over 9 bases. V dropped 2 bases and J dropped 5; count of bases not matched to a gene: 3. This CDR3 has 14 amino acids. Germline values: CDR1 MNHEY, CDR2 SVGEGT.

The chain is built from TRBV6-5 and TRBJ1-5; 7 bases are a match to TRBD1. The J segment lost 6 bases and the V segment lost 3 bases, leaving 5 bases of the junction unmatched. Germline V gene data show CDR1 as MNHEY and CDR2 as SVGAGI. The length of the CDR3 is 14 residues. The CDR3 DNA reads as TGTGCCAGCAGTTATGGGCAGGGGGTTCAGCCCCAGCATTTT. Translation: CASSYGQGVQPQHF.

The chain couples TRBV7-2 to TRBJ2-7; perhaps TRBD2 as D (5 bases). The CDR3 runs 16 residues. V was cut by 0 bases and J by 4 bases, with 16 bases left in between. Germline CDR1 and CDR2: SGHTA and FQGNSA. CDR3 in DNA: TGTGCCAGCAGCTTAGCGAGGGTCCCCTTGAAGTACGAGCAGTACTTC. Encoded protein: CASSLARVPLKYEQYF.

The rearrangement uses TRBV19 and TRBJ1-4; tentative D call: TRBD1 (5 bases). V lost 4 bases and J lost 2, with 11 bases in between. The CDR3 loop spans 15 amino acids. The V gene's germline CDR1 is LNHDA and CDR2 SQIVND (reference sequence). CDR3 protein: CASSTPAGTNEKLFF. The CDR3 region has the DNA TGTGCCAGTAGTACTCCGGCAGGGACTAATGAAAAACTGTTTTTT.

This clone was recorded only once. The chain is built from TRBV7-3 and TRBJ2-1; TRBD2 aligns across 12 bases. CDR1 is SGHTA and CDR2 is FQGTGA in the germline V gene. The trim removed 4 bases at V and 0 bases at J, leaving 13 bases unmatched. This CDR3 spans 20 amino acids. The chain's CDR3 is CASSSPAGTSGYSSYNEQFF. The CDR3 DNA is TGTGCCAGCAGCTCCCCTGCAGGGACTAGCGGGTATAGCTCCTACAATGAGCAGTTCTTC.

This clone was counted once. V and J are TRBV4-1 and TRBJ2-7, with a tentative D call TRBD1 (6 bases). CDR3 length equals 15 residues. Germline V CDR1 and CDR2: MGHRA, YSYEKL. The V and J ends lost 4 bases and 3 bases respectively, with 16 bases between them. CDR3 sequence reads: CASSLSRTADYEQYF. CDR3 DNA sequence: TGCGCCAGCAGCCTATCCCGGACAGCTGACTACGAGCAGTACTTC.

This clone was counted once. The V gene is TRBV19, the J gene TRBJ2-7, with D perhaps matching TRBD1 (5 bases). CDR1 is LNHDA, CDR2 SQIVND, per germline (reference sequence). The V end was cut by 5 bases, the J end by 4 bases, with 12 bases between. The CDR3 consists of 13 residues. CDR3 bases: TGTGCCAGTAGTCCTAGGACAAGTTACGAGCAGTACTTC. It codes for CASSPRTSYEQYF.

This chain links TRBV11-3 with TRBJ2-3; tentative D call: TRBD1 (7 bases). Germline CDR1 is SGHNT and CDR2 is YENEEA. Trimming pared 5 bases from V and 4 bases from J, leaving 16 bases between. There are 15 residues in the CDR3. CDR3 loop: CASSHRQGGADTQYF. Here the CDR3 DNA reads TGTGCCAGCAGCCATCGACAGGGAGGCGCAGATACGCAGTATTTT.

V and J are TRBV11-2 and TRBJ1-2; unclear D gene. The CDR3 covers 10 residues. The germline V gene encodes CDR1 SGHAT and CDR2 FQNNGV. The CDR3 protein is CAGRNYGYTF. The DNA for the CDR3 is TGTGCAGGGAGGAACTATGGCTACACCTTC.

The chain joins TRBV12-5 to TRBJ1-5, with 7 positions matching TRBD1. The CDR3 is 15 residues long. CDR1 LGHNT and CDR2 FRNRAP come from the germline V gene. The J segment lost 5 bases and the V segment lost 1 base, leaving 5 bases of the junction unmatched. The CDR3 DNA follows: TGTGCTAGTGGTTTGGGGGACAGACGCCATCAGCCCCAGCATTTT. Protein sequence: CASGLGDRRHQPQHF.

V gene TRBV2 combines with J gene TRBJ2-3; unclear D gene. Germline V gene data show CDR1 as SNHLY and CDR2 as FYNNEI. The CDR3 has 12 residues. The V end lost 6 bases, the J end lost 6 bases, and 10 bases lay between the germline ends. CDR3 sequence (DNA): TGTGCCAGCAGGGCGGTGGTGGATACGCAGTATTTT. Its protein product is CASRAVVDTQYF.

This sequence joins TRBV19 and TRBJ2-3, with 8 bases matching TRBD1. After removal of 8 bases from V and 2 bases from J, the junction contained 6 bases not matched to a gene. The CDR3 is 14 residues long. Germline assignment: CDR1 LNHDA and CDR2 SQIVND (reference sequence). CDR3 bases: TGTGCCAGTTGGGACAGGAGCTACACAGATACGCAGTATTTT. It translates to CASWDRSYTDTQYF.

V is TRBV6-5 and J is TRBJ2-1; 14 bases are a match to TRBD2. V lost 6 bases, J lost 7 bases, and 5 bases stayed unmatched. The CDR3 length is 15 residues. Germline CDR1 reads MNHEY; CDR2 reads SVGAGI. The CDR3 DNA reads TGTGCCAGCAGCGAGACTAGCGGGGGGGGTAATGAGCAGTTCTTC. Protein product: CASSETSGGGNEQFF.

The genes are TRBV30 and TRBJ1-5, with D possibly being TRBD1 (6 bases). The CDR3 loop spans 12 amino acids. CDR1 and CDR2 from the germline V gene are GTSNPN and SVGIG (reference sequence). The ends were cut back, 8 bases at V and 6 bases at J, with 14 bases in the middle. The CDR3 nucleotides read TGTGCCGTAGACAGGACCGGTCAGCCCCAGCATTTT. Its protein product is CAVDRTGQPQHF.

Here the CDR3 DNA reads TGTGCCAGCAGTTTTGGCTGGGCAGGGAGGAATTCACCCCTCCACTTT. It translates to CASSFGWAGRNSPLHF. This chain links TRBV7-6 with TRBJ1-6, with a weak D call TRBD1 (5 bases). Germline CDR1 reads SGHVS; CDR2 reads FNYEAQ. V dropped 6 bases and J dropped 7 bases, with 19 bases sitting between them. The CDR3 runs 16 residues. Combining the CDR3 with reference TRBV7-6 and TRBJ1-6 gives the whole variable domain GAGVSQSPRYKVTKRGQDVALRCDPISGHVSLYWYRQALGQGPEFLTYFNYEAQQDKSGLPNDRFSAERPEGSISTLTIQRTEQRDSAMYRCASSFGWAGRNSPLHFGNGTRLTVT.

In nucleotides, the CDR3 is TGTGCCAGCAGCTTTCGGGGGGTAGGGACCCTCTCTGGAAACACCATATATTTT. Translating it yields CASSFRGVGTLSGNTIYF. This chain uses TRBV5-6 with TRBJ1-3, with D possibly being TRBD1 (5 bases). From germline, CDR1 is SGHDT and CDR2 YYEEEE. Trimming removed 2 bases from V and 0 bases from J, with 18 bases in between. This CDR3 spans 18 amino acids.

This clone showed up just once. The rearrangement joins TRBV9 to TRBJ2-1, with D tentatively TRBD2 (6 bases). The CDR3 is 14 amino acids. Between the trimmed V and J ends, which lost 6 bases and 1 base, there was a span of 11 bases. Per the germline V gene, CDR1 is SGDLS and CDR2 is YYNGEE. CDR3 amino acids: CASNPGGSYNEQFF. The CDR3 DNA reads TGTGCCAGCAACCCCGGGGGATCCTACAATGAGCAGTTCTTC.

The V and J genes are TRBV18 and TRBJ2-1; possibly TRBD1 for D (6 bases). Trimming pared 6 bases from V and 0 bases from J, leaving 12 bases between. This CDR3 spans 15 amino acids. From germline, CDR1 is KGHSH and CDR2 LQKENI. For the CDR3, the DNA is TGTGCCAGCTCGTACAGGGCCAGCTCCTACAATGAGCAGTTCTTC. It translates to CASSYRASSYNEQFF.

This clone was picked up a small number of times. CDR3 loop: CASTGQGTTEAFF. DNA for the CDR3: TGTGCCAGTACGGGACAGGGGACCACTGAAGCTTTCTTT. This chain uses TRBV19 with TRBJ1-1, with TRBD1 matching 10 bases. Losses at the gene ends were 7 bases for V and 4 bases for J; bases not matched to a gene: 3. CDR1 and CDR2 from the germline V gene are LNHDA and SQIVND (reference sequence). The CDR3 covers 13 residues. The full variable domain, completed using reference TRBV19 and TRBJ1-1, is DGGITQSPKYLFRKEGQNVTLSCEQNLNHDAMYWYRQDPGQGLRLIYYSQIVNDFQKGDIAEGYSVSREKKESFPLTVTSAQKNPTAFYLCASTGQGTTEAFFGQGTRLTVV.

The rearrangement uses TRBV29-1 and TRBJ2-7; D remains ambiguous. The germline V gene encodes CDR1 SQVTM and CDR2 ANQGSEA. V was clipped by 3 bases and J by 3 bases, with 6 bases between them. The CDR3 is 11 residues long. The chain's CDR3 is CSVDTIYEQYF. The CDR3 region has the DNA TGCAGCGTTGACACTATCTACGAGCAGTACTTC.

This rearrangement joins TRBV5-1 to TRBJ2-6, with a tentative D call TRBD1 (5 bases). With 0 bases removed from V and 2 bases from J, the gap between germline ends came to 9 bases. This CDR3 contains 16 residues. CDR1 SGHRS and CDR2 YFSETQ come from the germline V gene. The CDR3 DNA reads TGCGCCAGCAGCTTGGAACAGGCCCCTGGGGCCAACGTCCTGACTTTC. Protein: CASSLEQAPGANVLTF.

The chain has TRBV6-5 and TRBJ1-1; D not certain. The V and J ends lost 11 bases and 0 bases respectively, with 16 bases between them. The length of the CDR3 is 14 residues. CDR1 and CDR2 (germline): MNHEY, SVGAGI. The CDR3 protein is CASYRGKLNTEAFF. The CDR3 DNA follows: TGTGCCTCTTACCGGGGAAAGTTGAACACTGAAGCTTTCTTT.